This TCR beta chain derives from a study of yellow fever vaccine responses in identical twins. Findings of the study overall: Twin vaccine T cell responses reportedly seemed partly convergent, partly personalized.

TCRdb re-called the RT-PCR reads through MiXCR, storing one row per CDR3 protein. The table includes about 14,000 distinct CDR3 sequences, 84% detected once. To note about this clonotype: Its antigen is not identified.

The CDR3 covers 12 residues. The V and J ends lost 3 bases and 6 bases respectively, with 7 bases between them. The germline V gene encodes CDR1 SGDLS and CDR2 YYNGEE. This TCR was sampled from a woman between 18 and 29 years old who received the yellow fever vaccine. The rearrangement joins TRBV9 to TRBJ2-1; maybe TRBD2 (5 bases). The input for sequencing was T cells from blood (PBMCs), unsorted or a sorted subset (not recorded which), taken before or after yellow fever vaccination (not recorded which). CDR3 bases: TGTGCCAGCAGCGGGGAGATCAATGAGCAGTTCTTC. Protein product: CASSGEINEQFF.